Listed here are 10 T cell receptor beta chains from one sample, sequenced in a study of regulatory and conventional T cells in RAG deficiency. The sorted conventional CD4+ T cells were CD25-low and CD127-high, with genomic DNA sequenced. TCRdb's table, derived via immunoSEQ multiplex PCR, lists solely in-frame clones and lacks some. The repertoire holds 30,000 to 35,000 clones, with approximately 80% as singletons. The same data also contributed to another study, on regulatory T cells. That source reports: The PCR used 52 TRBV and 13 TRBJ primers.

Sequencing used CD4+ effector T cells sorted from blood. The receptor source for this set is a human donor in good health.

This chain joins TRBV7-3 and TRBJ1-2; 8 nucleotides line up with TRBD1. The germline V gene has CDR1 SGHTA and CDR2 FQGTGA. This CDR3 spans 16 amino acids. The trim removed 5 bases at V and 3 bases at J, leaving 11 bases unmatched. The CDR3 here is CASSPAGTGRDYGYTF. The CDR3 bases are TGTGCCAGCAGCCCAGCAGGGACAGGAAGGGACTATGGCTACACCTTC.

The rearrangement joins TRBV5-1 to TRBJ2-7; D uncertain. Trimming stripped 0 bases from V and 0 bases from J, with 4 bases between. This CDR3 comprises 13 residues. Per germline, CDR1 SGHRS and CDR2 YFSETQ. CDR3: CASSLESSYEQYF. CDR3 in DNA: TGCGCCAGCAGCTTGGAGAGCTCCTACGAGCAGTACTTC.

This chain joins TRBV6-5 and TRBJ2-1; a possible D gene is TRBD2 (6 bases). CDR1 MNHEY and CDR2 SVGAGI come from the germline V gene. V was clipped by 3 bases and J by 8 bases, with 14 bases between them. This CDR3 contains 14 residues. The CDR3 nucleotides read TGTGCCAGCAGTTATTGGGGGGATAAGGATGAGCAGTTCTTC. Its translation is CASSYWGDKDEQFF.

The chain combines TRBV7-9 with TRBJ1-4, with 9 nucleotides matching TRBD1. Trimming at V came to 2 bases and at J to 7 bases, leaving 14 bases not matched to a gene. CDR3 length: 18 amino acids. CDR1 is SEHNR and CDR2 is FQNEAQ in the germline V gene (reference sequence). The DNA for the CDR3 is TGTGCCAGCAGCTTACTCGGGACAGGGACCGGCGGGACTGAAAAACTGTTTTTT. The encoded protein is CASSLLGTGTGGTEKLFF.

The J gene is TRBJ1-5, the V gene TRBV28, with D hard to call. V shed 3 bases and J shed 7 bases, with 7 bases lying between them. The germline gives CDR1 MDHEN, CDR2 SYDVKM. The CDR3 covers 12 residues. The CDR3 sequence: CASSFWGQPQHF. The CDR3 DNA sequence: TGTGCCAGCAGTTTTTGGGGACAGCCCCAGCATTTT.

The rearrangement joins TRBV9 to TRBJ1-2; D is possibly TRBD1 (5 bases). Germline V gene lookup returns CDR1 SGDLS and CDR2 YYNGEE. V gave up 0 bases and J gave up 4 bases, with 16 bases separating them. CDR3 length: 16 residues. CDR3 amino acids: CASSVDQGRWAYGYTF. Written as DNA, the CDR3 is TGTGCCAGCAGCGTAGATCAGGGAAGATGGGCCTATGGCTACACCTTC.

This chain connects TRBV5-4 to TRBJ1-2; D remains ambiguous. V lost 0 bases to trimming and J lost 4 bases, with 7 bases between them. Germline V gene data show CDR1 as SGHNT and CDR2 as YYREEE (reference sequence). This CDR3 has 13 residues. CDR3 loop: CASSLASVYGYTF. In DNA form, the CDR3 reads TGTGCCAGCAGCTTGGCATCAGTCTATGGCTACACCTTC.

The genes are TRBV10-3 and TRBJ2-3; tentative D call: TRBD2 (6 bases). V was clipped by 2 bases and J by 2 bases, with 8 bases between them. The CDR3 loop spans 14 amino acids. CDR1 and CDR2 (germline): ENHRY, SYGVKD. CDR3 sequence: CAISEAGSTDTQYF. For the CDR3, the DNA is TGTGCCATCAGTGAGGCGGGATCCACAGATACGCAGTATTTT.

V usage is TRBV5-1 and J usage is TRBJ2-2, with 7 positions matching TRBD1. Germline CDR1 is SGHRS and CDR2 is YFSETQ. With 1 base clipped from V and 1 base from J, the junction kept 1 base outside the gene matches. The CDR3 extends over 15 amino acids. The CDR3 here is CASSLYRGNTGELFF. DNA for the CDR3: TGCGCCAGCAGCTTGTACAGGGGGAACACCGGGGAGCTGTTTTTT.

This rearrangement joins TRBV7-2 to TRBJ2-7; TRBD1 matches 7 bases. CDR3 length: 14 amino acids. Losses at the gene ends were 1 base for V and 4 bases for J; bases not matched to a gene: 4. Germline CDR1 is SGHTA and CDR2 is FQGNSA. Written as DNA, the CDR3 is TGTGCCAGCAGCTTAGGGGGACAGACATACGAGCAGTACTTC. Translated, it gives CASSLGGQTYEQYF.